The rows below give T cell receptor beta chains drawn from one sample of a study of cytomegalovirus exposure and HLA in healthy donors. Profiling relied on immunoSEQ multiplex PCR, and the TCRdb table lists in-frame clones only, not all of them. Of more than 140,000 clones detected, around 80% appear once; the ten largest clones hold around 3.4%. The sample consisted of PBMCs. The receptors were gathered from a middle-aged man in good health and CMV-seronegative. CDR3s include the opening cysteine and the closing phenylalanine or tryptophan. D genes are given only for firm matches.

V gene: TRBV30; D gene: NA; CDR3 protein: CAWSVLRGFNSPLHF
V gene: TRBV19; D gene: TRBD1; CDR3 protein: CASSPQGATSPLHF
V gene: TRBV7-9; D gene: NA; CDR3 protein: CASSPQLPGSSTDTQYF
V gene: TRBV6-5; D gene: TRBD1; CDR3 protein: CASRLQGSNQPQHF
V gene: TRBV5-1; D gene: TRBD2; CDR3 protein: CASLAGGPGNEQFF
V gene: TRBV6-5; D gene: TRBD2; CDR3 protein: CASGSGGRGQETQYF
V gene: TRBV19; D gene: TRBD1; CDR3 protein: CASSIQGASGNTIYF
V gene: TRBV7-9; D gene: TRBD1; CDR3 protein: CASSPRSGTGASYEQYF
V gene: TRBV10-3; D gene: TRBD2; CDR3 protein: CAISRREAVSYEQYF
V gene: TRBV4-3; D gene: TRBD1; CDR3 protein: CASSQGMAGGEKLFF
V gene: TRBV6-5; D gene: NA; CDR3 protein: CASSAAGSGNTIYF
V gene: TRBV28; D gene: NA; CDR3 protein: CASSSLLPGVYEKLFF
V gene: TRBV9; D gene: TRBD2; CDR3 protein: CASSLRPSGGPPSTDTQYF
V gene: TRBV7-9; D gene: NA; CDR3 protein: CASSLAEGGEQFF
V gene: TRBV7-2; D gene: NA; CDR3 protein: CASSLGRGSSYEQYF
V gene: TRBV6-1; D gene: TRBD1; CDR3 protein: CASSEGQGSYEQYF
V gene: TRBV9; D gene: TRBD1; CDR3 protein: CASSISGDRVESEQFF
V gene: TRBV4-2; D gene: NA; CDR3 protein: CASSQYPGREGTEAFF
V gene: TRBV6-1; D gene: TRBD2; CDR3 protein: CASSEGTSGGLGDEQYF
V gene: TRBV7-9; D gene: TRBD1; CDR3 protein: CASSSGTGGTQPQHF
V gene: TRBV4-1; D gene: NA; CDR3 protein: CASSPDSGVGNTIYF
V gene: TRBV4-1; D gene: NA; CDR3 protein: CASSRQGDTEAFF
V gene: TRBV9; D gene: NA; CDR3 protein: CASSVGSGLETQYF
V gene: TRBV9; D gene: NA; CDR3 protein: CASSGSRDWNEQFF
V gene: TRBV29-1; D gene: TRBD1; CDR3 protein: CSVVSGTGGNEQFF
V gene: TRBV5-3; D gene: TRBD1; CDR3 protein: CARSSGRDRGYEETQYF
V gene: TRBV5-1; D gene: NA; CDR3 protein: CASSLAGLTPQYNEQFF
V gene: TRBV11-2; D gene: TRBD1; CDR3 protein: CASSVGTEPTDTQYF
V gene: TRBV7-6; D gene: TRBD1; CDR3 protein: CASSSLTGGSYEQYF
V gene: TRBV10-2; D gene: NA; CDR3 protein: CASRGDWTYEQYF
V gene: TRBV10-1; D gene: NA; CDR3 protein: CASSERFQETQYF
V gene: TRBV5-4; D gene: TRBD2; CDR3 protein: CASSLVLGLAGGWETQYF
V gene: TRBV28; D gene: TRBD2; CDR3 protein: CVVTGGGTGANVLTF
V gene: TRBV10-1; D gene: NA; CDR3 protein: CASSDPGTSYEQYF
V gene: TRBV4-2; D gene: TRBD1; CDR3 protein: CASSQEQGAGANVLTF
V gene: TRBV2; D gene: TRBD1; CDR3 protein: CASTLDRGRVNAFF
V gene: TRBV2; D gene: NA; CDR3 protein: CATRRGPADTQYF
V gene: TRBV7-3; D gene: TRBD1; CDR3 protein: CASSLVTGAGYTF
V gene: TRBV7-9; D gene: TRBD1; CDR3 protein: CSSSSYLTGPMVNQPQHF
V gene: TRBV9; D gene: TRBD1; CDR3 protein: CASSIQGANTEAFF
V gene: TRBV5-1; D gene: NA; CDR3 protein: CASSLDSGTVAYEQYF
V gene: TRBV7-3; D gene: TRBD2; CDR3 protein: CASTPRGGGATGELFF
V gene: TRBV6-5; D gene: NA; CDR3 protein: CASSYSYGLGHYEQYF
V gene: TRBV9; D gene: TRBD2; CDR3 protein: CASSLRTSGGGYNEQFF